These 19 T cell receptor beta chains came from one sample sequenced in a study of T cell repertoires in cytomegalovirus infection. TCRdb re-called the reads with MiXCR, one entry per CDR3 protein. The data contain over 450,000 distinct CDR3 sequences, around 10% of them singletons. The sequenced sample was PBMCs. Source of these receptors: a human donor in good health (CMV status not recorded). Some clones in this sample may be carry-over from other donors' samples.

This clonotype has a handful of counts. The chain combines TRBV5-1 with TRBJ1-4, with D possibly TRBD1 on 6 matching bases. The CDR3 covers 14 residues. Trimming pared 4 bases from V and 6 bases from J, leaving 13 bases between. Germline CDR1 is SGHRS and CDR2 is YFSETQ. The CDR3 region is CASSADRSDEKLFF. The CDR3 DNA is TGCGCCAGCAGCGCGGACAGAAGCGATGAAAAACTGTTTTTT.

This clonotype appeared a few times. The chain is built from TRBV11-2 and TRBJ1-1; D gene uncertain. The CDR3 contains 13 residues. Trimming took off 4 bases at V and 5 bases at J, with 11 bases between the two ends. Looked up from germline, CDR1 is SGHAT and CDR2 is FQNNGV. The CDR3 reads CASSSELGTEAFF. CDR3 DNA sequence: TGTGCCAGCAGCTCCGAGCTGGGGACTGAAGCTTTCTTT.

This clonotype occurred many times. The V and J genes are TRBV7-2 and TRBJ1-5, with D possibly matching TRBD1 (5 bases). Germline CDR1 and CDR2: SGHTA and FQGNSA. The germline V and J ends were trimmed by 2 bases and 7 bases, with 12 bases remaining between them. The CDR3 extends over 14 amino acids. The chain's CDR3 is CASSLRQLAQPQHF. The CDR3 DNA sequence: TGTGCCAGCAGCTTAAGACAGTTAGCACAGCCCCAGCATTTT.

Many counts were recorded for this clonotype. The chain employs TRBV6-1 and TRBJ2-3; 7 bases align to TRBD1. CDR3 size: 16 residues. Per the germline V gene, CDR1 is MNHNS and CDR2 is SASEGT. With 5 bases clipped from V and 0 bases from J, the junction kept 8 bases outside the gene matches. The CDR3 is CASSSDRVYSTDTQYF. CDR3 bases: TGTGCCAGCAGTAGCGACAGGGTTTATAGCACAGATACGCAGTATTTT.

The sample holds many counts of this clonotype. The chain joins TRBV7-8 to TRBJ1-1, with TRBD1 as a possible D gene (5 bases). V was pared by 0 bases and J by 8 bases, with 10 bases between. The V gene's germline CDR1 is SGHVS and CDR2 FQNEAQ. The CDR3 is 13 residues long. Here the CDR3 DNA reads TGTGCCAGCAGCTTAGCGGGACGGAGAGAAGCTTTCTTT. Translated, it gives CASSLAGRREAFF.

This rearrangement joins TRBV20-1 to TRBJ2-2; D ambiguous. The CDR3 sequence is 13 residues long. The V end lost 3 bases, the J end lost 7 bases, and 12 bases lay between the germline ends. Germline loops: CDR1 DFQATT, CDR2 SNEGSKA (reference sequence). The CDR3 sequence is CSASIPSIGELFF. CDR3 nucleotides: TGCAGTGCTAGTATCCCCAGCATCGGGGAGCTGTTTTTT.

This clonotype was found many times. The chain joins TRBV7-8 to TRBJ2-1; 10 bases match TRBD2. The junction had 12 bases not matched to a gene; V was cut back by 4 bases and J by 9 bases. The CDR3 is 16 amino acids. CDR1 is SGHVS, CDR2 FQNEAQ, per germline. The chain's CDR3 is CASSSPAGGSPLEQFF. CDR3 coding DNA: TGTGCCAGCAGCTCCCCAGCGGGAGGGTCCCCCCTTGAGCAGTTCTTC. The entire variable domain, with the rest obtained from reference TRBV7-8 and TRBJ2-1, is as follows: GAGVSQSPRYKVAKRGQDVALRCDPISGHVSLFWYQQALGQGPEFLTYFQNEAQLDKSGLPSDRFFAERPEGSVSTLKIQRTQQEDSAVYLCASSSPAGGSPLEQFFGPGTRLTVL.

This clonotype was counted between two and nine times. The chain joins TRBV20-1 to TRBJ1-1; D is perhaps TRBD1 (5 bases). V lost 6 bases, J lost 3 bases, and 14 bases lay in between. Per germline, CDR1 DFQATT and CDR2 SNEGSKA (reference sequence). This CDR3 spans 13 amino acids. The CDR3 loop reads CSAGPLGDTEAFF. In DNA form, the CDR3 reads TGCAGTGCGGGTCCTCTGGGGGACACTGAAGCTTTCTTT.

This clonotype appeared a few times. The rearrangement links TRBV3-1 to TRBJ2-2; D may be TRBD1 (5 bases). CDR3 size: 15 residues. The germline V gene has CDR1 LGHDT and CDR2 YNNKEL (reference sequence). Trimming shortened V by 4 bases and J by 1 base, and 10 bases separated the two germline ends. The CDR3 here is CASSLLRGNTGELFF. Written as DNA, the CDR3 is TGTGCCAGCAGCCTTCTAAGGGGGAACACCGGGGAGCTGTTTTTT.

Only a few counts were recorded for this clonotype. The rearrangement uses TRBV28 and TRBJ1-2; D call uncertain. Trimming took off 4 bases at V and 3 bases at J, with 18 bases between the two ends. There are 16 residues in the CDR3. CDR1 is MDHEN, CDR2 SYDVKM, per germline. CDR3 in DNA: TGTGCCAGCAGTTCAGCTATCGGGAAACGGGACTATGGCTACACCTTC. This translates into CASSSAIGKRDYGYTF.

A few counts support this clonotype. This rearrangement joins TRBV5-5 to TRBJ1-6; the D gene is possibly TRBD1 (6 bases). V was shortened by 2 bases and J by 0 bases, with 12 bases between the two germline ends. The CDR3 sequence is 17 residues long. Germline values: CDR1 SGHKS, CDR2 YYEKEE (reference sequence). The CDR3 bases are TGTGCCAGCAGCTTTAAAGGACAGAGCTCCTATAATTCACCCCTCCACTTT. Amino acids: CASSFKGQSSYNSPLHF.

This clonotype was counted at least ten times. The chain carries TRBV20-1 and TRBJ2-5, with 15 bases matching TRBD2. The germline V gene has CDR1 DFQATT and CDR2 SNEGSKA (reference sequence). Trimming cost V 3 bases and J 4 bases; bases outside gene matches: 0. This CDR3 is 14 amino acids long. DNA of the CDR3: TGCAGTGCTAGGGGACTAGCGGGAGGAGAGACCCAGTACTTC. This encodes CSARGLAGGETQYF.

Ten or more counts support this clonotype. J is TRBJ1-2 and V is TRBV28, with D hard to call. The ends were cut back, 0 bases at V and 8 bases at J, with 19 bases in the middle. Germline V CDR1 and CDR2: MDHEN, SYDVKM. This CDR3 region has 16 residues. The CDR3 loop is CASSLWEARYMRGYTF. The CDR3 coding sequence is TGTGCCAGCAGTTTATGGGAGGCCCGATATATGAGGGGCTACACCTTC.

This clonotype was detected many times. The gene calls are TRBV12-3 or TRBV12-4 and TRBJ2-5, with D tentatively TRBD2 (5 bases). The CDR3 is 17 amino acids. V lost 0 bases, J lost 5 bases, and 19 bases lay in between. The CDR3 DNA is TGTGCCAGCAGTTTAGCTTGGGGAGCTAGCCCGAGGGAGACCCAGTACTTC. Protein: CASSLAWGASPRETQYF.

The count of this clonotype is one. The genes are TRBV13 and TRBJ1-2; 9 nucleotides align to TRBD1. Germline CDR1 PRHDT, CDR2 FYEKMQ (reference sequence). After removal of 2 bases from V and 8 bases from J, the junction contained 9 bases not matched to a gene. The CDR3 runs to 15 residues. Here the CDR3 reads CASSLWGQGKGGYTF. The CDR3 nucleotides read TGTGCCAGCAGCTTATGGGGACAGGGAAAGGGGGGCTACACCTTC.

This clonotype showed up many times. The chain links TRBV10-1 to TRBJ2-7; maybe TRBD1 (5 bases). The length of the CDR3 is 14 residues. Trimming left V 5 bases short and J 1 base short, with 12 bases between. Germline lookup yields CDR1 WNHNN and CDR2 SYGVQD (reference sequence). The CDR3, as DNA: TGCGCCAGCAGTAAACAGGCTCGATCCTACGAGCAGTACTTC. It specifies CASSKQARSYEQYF.

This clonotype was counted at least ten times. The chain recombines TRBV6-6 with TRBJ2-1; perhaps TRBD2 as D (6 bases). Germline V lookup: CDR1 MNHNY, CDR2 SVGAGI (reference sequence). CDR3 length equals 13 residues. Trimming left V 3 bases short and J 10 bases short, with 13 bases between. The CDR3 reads CASSYGPAGEQFF. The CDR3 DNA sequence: TGTGCCAGCAGTTATGGGCCAGCGGGCGAGCAGTTCTTC.

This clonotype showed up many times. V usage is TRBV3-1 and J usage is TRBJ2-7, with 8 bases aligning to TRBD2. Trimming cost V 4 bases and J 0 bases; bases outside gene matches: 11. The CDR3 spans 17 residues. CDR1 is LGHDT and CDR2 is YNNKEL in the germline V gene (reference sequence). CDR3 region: CASSPLETSVSSYEQYF. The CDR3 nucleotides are TGTGCCAGCAGCCCCCTGGAGACTAGCGTCAGCTCCTACGAGCAGTACTTC.

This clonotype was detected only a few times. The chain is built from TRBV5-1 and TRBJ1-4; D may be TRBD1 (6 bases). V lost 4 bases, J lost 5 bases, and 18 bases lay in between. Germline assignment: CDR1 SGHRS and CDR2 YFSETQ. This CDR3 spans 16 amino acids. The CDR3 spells CASSRNLDSYNEKLFF. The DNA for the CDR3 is TGCGCCAGCAGCCGTAATCTGGACAGCTACAATGAAAAACTGTTTTTT.